A single sample is the source of the 30 T cell receptor beta chains below, sequenced in a study of blood T cell repertoires in COVID-19. Sequencing was performed with immunoSEQ multiplex PCR; in TCRdb, only in-frame clones are kept and a portion is missing. The data contain approximately 100,000 clones, about 87% of them singletons. Sample: peripheral blood. The receptor source for this set is a human donor in a cohort sampled during active or convalescent COVID-19.

The V call is TRBV30, the J call TRBJ1-6; 9 bases agree with TRBD1. The CDR3 has 14 residues. Germline CDR1 is GTSNPN and CDR2 is SVGIG (reference sequence). With V trimmed by 6 bases and J by 7 bases, 7 bases remained unmatched. The CDR3: CACSRDRVNSPLHF. The CDR3 DNA reads TGTGCCTGCTCCCGGGACAGGGTCAATTCACCCCTCCACTTT.

The table lists this clone with many counts. This chain connects TRBV12-5 to TRBJ2-3, with a tentative D call TRBD1 (6 bases). Trimming shortened V by 2 bases and J by 5 bases, and 8 bases separated the two germline ends. This CDR3 has 13 amino acids. Germline CDR1 reads LGHNT; CDR2 reads FRNRAP. CDR3 amino acids: CASGLSGVDTQYF. The CDR3 coding sequence is TGTGCTAGTGGTTTGTCAGGGGTAGATACGCAGTATTTT.

The chain recombines TRBV5-6 with TRBJ1-5; the match to TRBD1 covers 9 bases. CDR1 SGHDT and CDR2 YYEEEE come from the germline V gene. This CDR3 has 15 residues. The V and J ends lost 4 bases and 7 bases, in that order; junction bases with no gene match: 9. The DNA of the CDR3 is TGTGCCAGCAGCAGAGGACAGGGGTTTGGGCAGCCCCAGCATTTT. Translation: CASSRGQGFGQPQHF. Full variable domain (outside the CDR3, taken from reference TRBV5-6 and TRBJ1-5): DAGVTQSPTHLIKTRGQQVTLRCSPKSGHDTVSWYQQALGQGPQFIFQYYEEEERQRGNFPDRFSGHQFPNYSSELNVNALLLGDSALYLCASSRGQGFGQPQHFGDGTRLSIL.

This chain joins TRBV6-1 and TRBJ1-5; 7 bases agree with TRBD1. CDR3 length: 16 amino acids. Germline-derived CDR1 and CDR2 are MNHNS and SASEGT. Trimming removed 4 bases from V and 2 bases from J; junction bases left unmatched: 8. In DNA form, the CDR3 reads TGTGCCAGCAGTGCCCAGATCACAGGGGGCAATCAGCCCCAGCATTTT. Encoded protein: CASSAQITGGNQPQHF.

A single count supports this clone. The chain is built from TRBV6-1 and TRBJ1-2; D is uncertain. Germline CDR1 is MNHNS and CDR2 is SASEGT. CDR3 length: 14 residues. V lost 1 base to trimming and J lost 8 bases, with 14 bases between them. This chain's CDR3 is CASSEGEALAGYTF. CDR3 bases: TGTGCCAGCAGTGAAGGGGAGGCTTTGGCCGGCTACACCTTC.

On this clone: Other DNA variants within this sample encode the same CDR3. The rearrangement links TRBV14 to TRBJ1-2; D perhaps matches TRBD1 (5 bases). Trimming left V 1 base short and J 4 bases short, with 10 bases between. The CDR3 spans 14 residues. CDR1 is SGHDN and CDR2 is FVKESK in the germline V gene. The CDR3 spells CASSQVGLTYGYTF. The CDR3 DNA follows: TGTGCCAGCAGCCAAGTGGGGCTCACCTATGGCTACACCTTC.

This chain joins TRBV30 and TRBJ1-2, with D perhaps TRBD1 (5 bases). Germline CDR1 GTSNPN, CDR2 SVGIG (reference sequence). V lost 5 bases and J 6 bases, leaving 13 bases between the germline ends. The CDR3 has 12 residues. Here the CDR3 reads CAWEQTANGYTF. Written as DNA, the CDR3 is TGTGCCTGGGAGCAGACAGCCAATGGCTACACCTTC.

This chain connects TRBV27 to TRBJ1-1; D not resolved. Between the trimmed V and J ends, which lost 4 bases and 1 base, there was a span of 7 bases. There are 13 residues in the CDR3. Germline V gene lookup returns CDR1 MNHEY and CDR2 SMNVEV (reference sequence). DNA of the CDR3: TGTGCCAGCAGTTCAACACCGAACACTGAAGCTTTCTTT. It is translated as CASSSTPNTEAFF.

V gene TRBV11-2 combines with J gene TRBJ2-1; D possibly corresponds to TRBD1 (7 bases). The CDR3 spans 12 residues. V lost 5 bases and J 14 bases, leaving 16 bases between the germline ends. Germline V gene sequence: CDR1 SGHAT, CDR2 FQNNGV. CDR3 protein: CASSAWGDSEFF. CDR3 nucleotide sequence: TGTGCCAGCAGCGCATGGGGGGACAGCGAGTTCTTC. The full variable domain, in which reference TRBV11-2 and TRBJ2-1 provide the parts outside the CDR3, is EAGVAQSPRYKIIEKRQSVAFWCNPISGHATLYWYQQILGQGPKLLIQFQNNGVVDDSQLPKDRFSAERLKGVDSTLKIQPAKLEDSAVYLCASSAWGDSEFFGPGTRLTVL.

This clone was detected once. CDR3: CSATPGGGYTF. In nucleotides, the CDR3 is TGCAGTGCTACCCCAGGGGGTGGCTACACCTTC. This chain connects TRBV20-1 to TRBJ1-2, with 7 bases identical to TRBD1. The CDR3 loop spans 11 amino acids. Germline values: CDR1 DFQATT, CDR2 SNEGSKA (reference sequence). The J segment lost 7 bases and the V segment lost 4 bases, leaving 3 bases of the junction unmatched.

J is TRBJ2-3 and V is TRBV7-2; D is perhaps TRBD1 (5 bases). The V gene lost 5 bases and the J gene lost 6 bases, with 21 bases spanning the gap. The germline V gene has CDR1 SGHTA and CDR2 FQGNSA. This CDR3 is built from 16 residues. CDR3 sequence reads: CASSTRRPIAGDTQYF. The CDR3 DNA is TGTGCCAGCAGCACCCGCAGGCCAATCGCAGGGGATACGCAGTATTTT.

V and J are TRBV11-3 and TRBJ2-2, with TRBD1 matching 11 bases. The germline CDR1 and CDR2 sequences are SGHNT and YENEEA. The CDR3 length is 18 residues. V was pared by 3 bases and J by 0 bases, with 6 bases of the junction left unmatched. CDR3 sequence (DNA): TGTGCCAGCAGCTTTCTTCTGGGACAGGGGGCGAACACCGGGGAGCTGTTTTTT. Residues: CASSFLLGQGANTGELFF. The full variable domain, completed using reference TRBV11-3 and TRBJ2-2, is EAGVVQSPRYKIIEKKQPVAFWCNPISGHNTLYWYLQNLGQGPELLIRYENEEAVDDSQLPKDRFSAERLKGVDSTLKIQPAELGDSAVYLCASSFLLGQGANTGELFFGEGSRLTVL.

The gene calls are TRBV19 and TRBJ2-2, with 11 positions matching TRBD1. Germline V gives CDR1 LNHDA, CDR2 SQIVND (reference sequence). The CDR3 length is 16 residues. The J segment lost 4 bases and the V segment lost 6 bases, leaving 7 bases of the junction unmatched. The CDR3 loop is CASRRDRGAGTGELFF. CDR3 nucleotide sequence: TGTGCCAGTAGGAGGGACAGGGGGGCGGGCACCGGGGAGCTGTTTTTT.

The chain joins TRBV30 to TRBJ2-3; D ambiguous. Germline assignment: CDR1 GTSNPN and CDR2 SVGIG (reference sequence). This CDR3 spans 17 amino acids. Between the trimmed V and J ends, which lost 3 bases and 2 bases, there was a span of 21 bases. The CDR3 here is CAWSGLTPSPSTDTQYF. The CDR3 bases are TGTGCCTGGAGCGGCTTGACACCCAGCCCCTCCACAGATACGCAGTATTTT. Full variable domain (rest looked up from reference TRBV30 and TRBJ2-3): SQTIHQWPATLVQPVGSPLSLECTVEGTSNPNLYWYRQAAGRGLQLLFYSVGIGQISSEVPQNLSASRPQDRQFILSSKKLLLSDSGFYLCAWSGLTPSPSTDTQYFGPGTRLTVL.

For the CDR3, the DNA is TGTGCCAGCAGCACAGGTGGCAATCAGCCCCAGCATTTT. It encodes CASSTGGNQPQHF. The rearrangement links TRBV3-1 (or the pseudogene TRBV3-2) to TRBJ1-5; the D gene is possibly TRBD1 (5 bases). CDR3 length: 13 residues. The V gene's germline CDR1 is LGHDT and CDR2 YNNKEL (reference sequence). V shed 5 bases and J shed 2 bases, with 7 bases lying between them.

The rearrangement links TRBV4-2 to TRBJ2-1; the match to TRBD2 covers 9 bases. The V and J ends lost 3 bases and 1 base, in that order; junction bases with no gene match: 4. This CDR3 is 16 amino acids long. Germline CDR1 is LGHNA and CDR2 is YNFKEQ. CDR3 coding DNA: TGTGCCAGCAGCCAGGAAACTAGCGGGTCCTACAATGAGCAGTTCTTC. It is translated as CASSQETSGSYNEQFF.

This chain links TRBV5-1 with TRBJ1-1; weak D call: TRBD1 (6 bases). Trimming left V 3 bases short and J 5 bases short, with 11 bases between. The V gene's germline CDR1 is SGHRS and CDR2 YFSETQ. This CDR3 is built from 13 residues. CDR3 amino acids: CASSSQGWTEAFF. For the CDR3, the DNA is TGCGCCAGCAGCTCACAGGGTTGGACTGAAGCTTTCTTT.

This clone was counted a single time. The genes are TRBV10-2 and TRBJ1-5; D gene uncertain. CDR1 is WSHSY, CDR2 SAAADI, per germline. The CDR3 has 15 amino acids. Deletions cut 3 bases from V and 1 base from J, with 10 bases between. This CDR3 reads CASSDGLPSNQPQHF. In nucleotides, the CDR3 is TGCGCCAGCAGTGATGGACTACCAAGCAATCAGCCCCAGCATTTT.

The V and J genes are TRBV7-2 and TRBJ1-2; 10 nucleotides line up with TRBD1. CDR1 and CDR2 (germline): SGHTA, FQGNSA. The V gene end was trimmed by 5 bases and the J gene end by 8 bases; junction bases not matched to a gene: 8. This CDR3 region has 14 residues. CDR3 residues: CASSRPGQGPGYTF. The DNA for the CDR3 is TGTGCCAGCAGCCGCCCGGGACAGGGGCCCGGCTACACCTTC.

In its sample, this clone was seen a few times. This rearrangement joins TRBV6-2 or TRBV6-3 to TRBJ1-2, with D uncertain. CDR1 and CDR2 (germline): MNHEY, SVGEGT. V was clipped by 5 bases and J by 0 bases, with 13 bases between them. CDR3 length equals 15 residues. CDR3 amino acids: CASSQPAAPNYGYTF. The CDR3 DNA sequence: TGTGCCAGCAGTCAACCGGCGGCTCCTAACTATGGCTACACCTTC.

The rearrangement links TRBV12-5 to TRBJ1-3; the match to TRBD1 covers 7 bases. The V gene end was trimmed by 7 bases and the J gene end by 4 bases; junction bases not matched to a gene: 13. CDR1 LGHNT and CDR2 FRNRAP come from the germline V gene. This CDR3 comprises 16 residues. DNA of the CDR3: TGTGCTAGTGCCGGGGACAGCCATATACTCGGAAACACCATATATTTT. Translated: CASAGDSHILGNTIYF.

The rearrangement uses TRBV9 and TRBJ1-2, with D perhaps TRBD1 (5 bases). Deletions cut 4 bases from V and 6 bases from J, with 25 bases between. From germline, CDR1 is SGDLS and CDR2 YYNGEE. This CDR3 has 17 amino acids. DNA for the CDR3: TGTGCCAGCAGCCCCCTGGGGCAGGCCCCAACTAAAGATGGCTACACCTTC. Amino acids: CASSPLGQAPTKDGYTF.

Notes on this clone: An end of the junction differs from the germline gene, which may be a read error. The V and J genes are TRBV2 and TRBJ2-1, with 8 positions matching TRBD2. CDR1 and CDR2 (germline): SNHLY, FYNNEI. The CDR3 has 12 residues. The CDR3 loop is CASSQAGAEQFF. The CDR3 DNA reads TGTGCCAGCAGTCAAGCGGGGGCTGAGCAGTTCTTC.

Written as DNA, the CDR3 is TGTGCCAGCAGTCCGGGACTTCCCAGAGGGAACACTGAAGCTTTCTTT. It encodes CASSPGLPRGNTEAFF. J is TRBJ1-1 and V is TRBV2, with D perhaps TRBD1 (5 bases). The CDR3 contains 16 residues. V was cut by 5 bases and J by 1 base, with 17 bases left in between. CDR1 is SNHLY and CDR2 is FYNNEI in the germline V gene.

This clone was seen only a few times. The chain carries TRBV11-3 and TRBJ2-7, with 8 nucleotides matching TRBD1. V shed 1 base and J 5 bases; nucleotides not matched to a gene: 4. The V gene's germline CDR1 is SGHNT and CDR2 YENEEA. The CDR3 extends over 14 amino acids. The CDR3 spells CASSLARGHDEQYF. CDR3 DNA: TGTGCCAGCAGCTTAGCCAGGGGGCACGACGAGCAGTACTTC. Full variable domain (outside the CDR3, taken from reference TRBV11-3 and TRBJ2-7): EAGVVQSPRYKIIEKKQPVAFWCNPISGHNTLYWYLQNLGQGPELLIRYENEEAVDDSQLPKDRFSAERLKGVDSTLKIQPAELGDSAVYLCASSLARGHDEQYFGPGTRLTVT.

CDR3 loop: CASSEGRRLRGEKLFF. The CDR3, as DNA: TGTGCCAGCAGTGAAGGTAGACGGTTACGCGGGGAAAAACTGTTTTTT. The chain is built from TRBV6-1 and TRBJ1-4; D not resolved. The V gene's germline CDR1 is MNHNS and CDR2 SASEGT. The CDR3 has 16 residues. The germline V and J ends were trimmed by 1 base and 8 bases, with 17 bases remaining between them.

This clone came up a few times. V is TRBV14 and J is TRBJ1-2, with D hard to call. The CDR3 has 16 amino acids. Germline CDR1 SGHDN, CDR2 FVKESK. V was trimmed by 3 bases and J by 1 base, leaving 15 bases between them. This CDR3 reads CASSQIHGEFNYGYTF. The CDR3 DNA is TGTGCCAGCAGCCAGATTCACGGGGAGTTTAACTATGGCTACACCTTC. Using reference TRBV14 and TRBJ1-2 for the parts outside the CDR3, the full variable domain is EAGVTQFPSHSVIEKGQTVTLRCDPISGHDNLYWYRRVMGKEIKFLLHFVKESKQDESGMPNNRFLAERTGGTYSTLKVQPAELEDSGVYFCASSQIHGEFNYGYTFGSGTRLTVV.

V usage is TRBV7-9 and J usage is TRBJ1-5; D is ambiguous. Trimming removed 5 bases from V and 4 bases from J, with 9 bases in between. Germline lookup yields CDR1 SEHNR and CDR2 FQNEAQ (reference sequence). This CDR3 has 13 amino acids. The CDR3 region has the DNA TGTGCCAGCAGCCGTGGGCAAAATCAGCCCCAGCATTTT. Its translation: CASSRGQNQPQHF.

This clone was counted once. CDR3 in amino acids: CASSLLPTGNEQFF. The CDR3 nucleotides are TGTGCCAGCAGTCTTCTCCCGACAGGCAATGAGCAGTTCTTC. The rearrangement links TRBV11-3 to TRBJ2-1; perhaps TRBD1 as D (6 bases). Deletions cut 6 bases from V and 6 bases from J, with 15 bases between. The CDR3 is made up of 14 amino acids. Germline V lookup: CDR1 SGHNT, CDR2 YENEEA.

J is TRBJ1-2 and V is TRBV5-1, with 9 positions matching TRBD1. Germline-derived CDR1 and CDR2 are SGHRS and YFSETQ. The CDR3 spans 15 residues. Trimming removed 4 bases from V and 8 bases from J; junction bases left unmatched: 12. The CDR3: CASSLGGQGGFGYTF. DNA for the CDR3: TGCGCCAGCAGCCTGGGGGGACAGGGCGGCTTCGGCTACACCTTC.